The clone carrying this TCR beta chain has a handful of counts. Antigen specificity is unknown. Prepared TCR beta cDNA libraries contained unique molecular identifiers. TCRdb ran MiXCR on the PCR reads and lists one entry per CDR3 protein. The sample consists of fewer than 850,000 distinct CDR3 sequences, roughly 50% of them appearing once. The germline CDR1 and CDR2 sequences are LGHNA and YSLEER. The CDR3 has 15 amino acids. Trimming stripped 4 bases from V and 3 bases from J, with 14 bases between. The data belong to a study of post-analysis software for immune sequencing data. Points from the study as a whole: Compared with controls, patients had more of about five TRBV segments, including TRBV5-6, TRBV5-1 and TRBV20-1.

This chain links TRBV4-3 with TRBJ2-3; D is ambiguous. The receptor comes from a girl under 18 with multiple sclerosis. Sequenced: blood. The CDR3, as DNA: TGCGCCAGCAGCCTGGTAGCCCTAGGTACAGATACGCAGTATTTT. Protein product: CASSLVALGTDTQYF.